The 23 T cell receptor beta chains below come from one sample, sequenced in a study of blood T cell repertoires in COVID-19 (dated by TCRdb to about 2020). Library preparation used the immunoSEQ multiplex PCR assay. This immuneACCESS table, as held by TCRdb, lists in-frame sequences with V and J called but not all clones. Of the missing ones, under half trace to an unresolved V gene in checked studies; the others have no known cause. Present in this sample are 130,000 or so clones, 70% to 90% of which were seen just once. Less than 2.5% of the sample rests with the top ten. Material: peripheral blood. Receptors originate from a man in his 70s with active COVID-19.

The chain recombines TRBV11-2 with TRBJ2-1, with D possibly being TRBD1 (7 bases). Germline CDR1 and CDR2: SGHAT and FQNNGV. The V end was cut by 1 base, the J end by 8 bases, with 18 bases between. This CDR3 contains 16 residues. The CDR3 is CASSLVGGGTEDEQFF. The CDR3 DNA sequence: TGTGCCAGCAGCTTAGTTGGGGGCGGGACAGAGGATGAGCAGTTCTTC.

The CDR3 reads CASSLTAERTDTQYF. CDR3 sequence (DNA): TGTGCCAGCAGTTTAACAGCTGAACGCACAGATACGCAGTATTTT. The V gene is TRBV28, the J gene TRBJ2-3; no firm D call. Germline lookup yields CDR1 MDHEN and CDR2 SYDVKM. The CDR3 is made up of 15 amino acids. V dropped 2 bases and J dropped 1 base, with 10 bases sitting between them.

The chain recombines TRBV9 with TRBJ1-6; 9 nucleotides agree with TRBD1. This CDR3 has 15 amino acids. CDR1 is SGDLS, CDR2 YYNGEE, per germline. V lost 3 bases and J lost 9; bases outside the gene matches: 7. The CDR3 DNA sequence: TGTGCCAGCAGCGACTTCGGGACAGGGTTTTCACCCCTCCACTTT. It codes for CASSDFGTGFSPLHF.

The chain is built from TRBV9 and TRBJ1-1; D remains ambiguous. CDR1 is SGDLS and CDR2 is YYNGEE in the germline V gene. Trimming removed 0 bases from V and 7 bases from J, with 10 bases in between. This CDR3 spans 13 amino acids. CDR3 region: CASSVDPTREAFF. CDR3 nucleotides: TGTGCCAGCAGCGTAGATCCCACACGTGAAGCTTTCTTT. The variable domain in full, with the rest retrieved from reference TRBV9 and TRBJ1-1, is DSGVTQTPKHLITATGQRVTLRCSPRSGDLSVYWYQQSLDQGLQFLIQYYNGEERAKGNILERFSAQQFPDLHSELNLSSLELGDSALYFCASSVDPTREAFFGQGTRLTVV.

This clone is a singleton in its sample. The chain recombines TRBV6-2 or TRBV6-3 with TRBJ1-5, with unresolved D. The CDR3 runs to 21 residues. From germline, CDR1 is MNHEY and CDR2 SVGEGT. The V end was cut by 2 bases, the J end by 0 bases, with 26 bases between. DNA of the CDR3: TGTGCCAGCAGTTACCCCTTGTATAACGGGTGGCTTGAGGATAGCAATCAGCCCCAGCATTTT. Protein product: CASSYPLYNGWLEDSNQPQHF.

This chain uses TRBV28 with TRBJ1-2; D perhaps matches TRBD1 (5 bases). V was trimmed by 7 bases and J by 3 bases, leaving 18 bases between them. CDR3 length equals 15 residues. From germline, CDR1 is MDHEN and CDR2 SYDVKM. The DNA for the CDR3 is TGTGCCAGCAAGAACGGCGGGGGAGGGGACTATGGCTACACCTTC. It encodes CASKNGGGGDYGYTF.

V usage is TRBV7-2 and J usage is TRBJ1-1; the match to TRBD1 covers 9 bases. The CDR3 totals 17 residues. CDR1 SGHTA and CDR2 FQGNSA come from the germline V gene. With 5 bases clipped from V and 4 bases from J, the junction kept 14 bases outside the gene matches. The CDR3 spells CASSLHPQGAGGTEAFF. The CDR3 DNA reads TGTGCCAGCAGCCTCCACCCACAGGGGGCAGGGGGCACTGAAGCTTTCTTT.

The V gene is TRBV25-1, the J gene TRBJ1-1, with D tentatively TRBD1 (5 bases). V was pared by 0 bases and J by 3 bases, with 11 bases between. Germline CDR1 MGHDK, CDR2 SYGVNS. The CDR3 is 15 amino acids. CDR3 region: CASSEYRSGDTEAFF. The CDR3 DNA sequence: TGTGCCAGCAGTGAATATAGGTCGGGGGACACTGAAGCTTTCTTT.

A single count supports this clone. CDR3: CASSNAGRRQGAGDEQFF. For the CDR3, the DNA is TGTGCCAGTAGTAACGCGGGCAGGAGACAGGGGGCGGGCGATGAGCAGTTCTTC. The rearrangement uses TRBV19 and TRBJ2-1; 10 nucleotides line up with TRBD1. V lost 4 bases to trimming and J lost 8 bases; unmatched junction nucleotides: 17. The CDR3 length is 18 residues. Germline lookup yields CDR1 LNHDA and CDR2 SQIVND (reference sequence).

J is TRBJ2-3 and V is TRBV7-8; 11 positions match TRBD1. Per the germline V gene, CDR1 is SGHVS and CDR2 is FQNEAQ. V was pared by 4 bases and J by 3 bases, with 3 bases of the junction left unmatched. There are 15 residues in the CDR3. The CDR3 spells CASSSRDRGTDTQYF. DNA of the CDR3: TGTGCCAGCAGCTCCCGGGACAGGGGGACAGATACGCAGTATTTT.

V and J are TRBV30 and TRBJ1-2; 9 bases are shared with TRBD1. V was pared by 4 bases and J by 6 bases, with 3 bases of the junction left unmatched. CDR1 is GTSNPN and CDR2 is SVGIG in the germline V gene (reference sequence). CDR3 length equals 12 residues. In DNA, the CDR3 is TGTGCCTGGACTACAGGGGGCAATGGCTACACCTTC. It encodes CAWTTGGNGYTF. Together with reference TRBV30 and TRBJ1-2, the CDR3 gives the full variable domain: SQTIHQWPATLVQPVGSPLSLECTVEGTSNPNLYWYRQAAGRGLQLLFYSVGIGQISSEVPQNLSASRPQDRQFILSSKKLLLSDSGFYLCAWTTGGNGYTFGSGTRLTVV.

The genes are TRBV28 and TRBJ2-3; 7 nucleotides agree with TRBD2. The CDR3 runs 14 residues. Germline V CDR1 and CDR2: MDHEN, SYDVKM. Trimming took 7 bases from V and 2 from J; bases not matched to a gene: 6. CDR3 residues: CASKEGGPTDTQYF. The CDR3 nucleotides are TGTGCCAGCAAGGAGGGAGGGCCCACAGATACGCAGTATTTT.

The chain employs TRBV19 and TRBJ2-7; D remains unclear. V was trimmed by 1 base and J by 3 bases, leaving 10 bases between them. The CDR3 loop spans 14 amino acids. Germline V gives CDR1 LNHDA, CDR2 SQIVND (reference sequence). CDR3 protein: CASSIGSVDYEQYF. The CDR3 nucleotides read TGTGCCAGTAGTATAGGGTCGGTTGACTACGAGCAGTACTTC.

J is TRBJ1-5 and V is TRBV6-6; weak D call: TRBD1 (6 bases). This CDR3 has 14 residues. The V gene's germline CDR1 is MNHNY and CDR2 SVGAGI (reference sequence). V lost 2 bases and J 4 bases, leaving 9 bases between the germline ends. The CDR3 region is CASSYPQGNQPQHF. The CDR3 DNA reads TGTGCCAGCAGTTACCCGCAGGGGAATCAGCCCCAGCATTTT.

The chain couples TRBV6-5 to TRBJ1-2; D uncertain. Trimming shortened V by 9 bases and J by 3 bases, and 14 bases separated the two germline ends. Germline V CDR1 and CDR2: MNHEY, SVGAGI. The CDR3 spans 13 residues. DNA of the CDR3: TGTGCCAGTGCTCTAATGGGCGACTATGGCTACACCTTC. Protein product: CASALMGDYGYTF.

The chain couples TRBV5-1 to TRBJ1-5; D is uncertain. The CDR3 totals 15 residues. Trimming left V 0 bases short and J 6 bases short, with 13 bases between. CDR1 and CDR2 from the germline V gene are SGHRS and YFSETQ. DNA for the CDR3: TGCGCCAGCAGCTTGGAAGGAGGTCGAGGTCAGCCCCAGCATTTT. Its protein product is CASSLEGGRGQPQHF.

This clone was observed once. The V and J genes are TRBV5-5 and TRBJ2-2; 7 nucleotides match TRBD1. Losses at the gene ends were 6 bases for V and 2 bases for J; bases not matched to a gene: 10. The CDR3 is 16 residues long. Germline assignment: CDR1 SGHKS and CDR2 YYEKEE (reference sequence). CDR3 sequence: CASTKTGTVNTGELFF. CDR3 coding DNA: TGTGCCAGCACAAAAACCGGGACAGTCAACACCGGGGAGCTGTTTTTT.

The rearrangement joins TRBV5-1 to TRBJ1-1; D not resolved. The CDR3 extends over 15 amino acids. Trimming removed 0 bases from V and 1 base from J, with 10 bases in between. The V gene's germline CDR1 is SGHRS and CDR2 YFSETQ. CDR3 DNA sequence: TGCGCCAGCAGCTTGGCCTTTGGAGGGAACACTGAAGCTTTCTTT. It codes for CASSLAFGGNTEAFF.

CDR3 nucleotide sequence: TGTGCCAGCAGCTCGCGATCCCCTGGCTACGAGCAGTACTTC. It encodes CASSSRSPGYEQYF. The genes are TRBV7-2 and TRBJ2-7; D gene uncertain. Germline V lookup: CDR1 SGHTA, CDR2 FQGNSA. CDR3 size: 14 residues. Between the trimmed V and J ends, which lost 4 bases and 3 bases, there was a span of 13 bases.

This chain links TRBV29-1 with TRBJ1-1; 7 bases are a match to TRBD1. The germline V gene has CDR1 SQVTM and CDR2 ANQGSEA. This CDR3 is built from 13 residues. Trimming cost V 5 bases and J 6 bases; bases outside gene matches: 9. The CDR3 is CSVPTGSSAEAFF. CDR3 DNA: TGCAGCGTTCCGACAGGGAGTTCGGCTGAAGCTTTCTTT.

The J gene is TRBJ2-3, the V gene TRBV3-1 (or the pseudogene TRBV3-2); D may be TRBD2 (6 bases). Germline V gene sequence: CDR1 LGHDT, CDR2 YNNKEL (reference sequence). There are 15 residues in the CDR3. The V and J ends lost 0 bases and 3 bases respectively, with 10 bases between them. The CDR3, as DNA: TGTGCCAGCAGCCAAGATCCAGGAGGGACAGATACGCAGTATTTT. This sequence encodes CASSQDPGGTDTQYF.

This clone showed up just once. The V gene is TRBV5-4, the J gene TRBJ2-5, with 14 bases that match TRBD2. This CDR3 has 16 amino acids. The trim removed 4 bases at V and 5 bases at J, leaving 7 bases unmatched. CDR1 SGHNT and CDR2 YYREEE come from the germline V gene (reference sequence). CDR3 residues: CASSLTSGRAGETQYF. The CDR3 DNA reads TGTGCCAGCAGCCTGACTAGCGGGAGGGCGGGGGAGACCCAGTACTTC.

The V call is TRBV28, the J call TRBJ1-1, with TRBD1 matching 7 bases. The CDR3 runs to 11 residues. The V gene end was trimmed by 6 bases and the J gene end by 9 bases; junction bases not matched to a gene: 4. Per the germline V gene, CDR1 is MDHEN and CDR2 is SYDVKM. The CDR3 DNA follows: TGTGCCAGCAGGTTGACAGGGAAAGCTTTCTTT. Translation gives CASRLTGKAFF.